The 29 T cell receptor beta chains listed next were all sequenced from one sample in a study of cytomegalovirus exposure and HLA in healthy donors. The table came from immunoSEQ multiplex PCR; TCRdb's copy has only in-frame clones and leaves some out. The sample lists under 200,000 clones; around 92% were seen once. Sequences were obtained from PBMCs. Receptors were obtained from a woman under 30 in good health and CMV-seropositive.

This chain joins TRBV11-2 and TRBJ2-1; D might be TRBD2 (5 bases). Between the trimmed V and J ends, which lost 4 bases and 12 bases, there was a span of 19 bases. The CDR3 is 14 amino acids. Per the germline V gene, CDR1 is SGHAT and CDR2 is FQNNGV. CDR3: CASSSVAPGIGQFF. The CDR3 coding sequence is TGTGCCAGCAGCTCCGTTGCTCCGGGGATAGGGCAGTTCTTC.

This sequence joins TRBV6-5 and TRBJ1-2; TRBD1 aligns across 9 bases. The CDR3 consists of 12 residues. Germline CDR1 is MNHEY and CDR2 is SVGAGI. With 11 bases clipped from V and 5 bases from J, the junction kept 6 bases outside the gene matches. CDR3 nucleotide sequence: TGTGCCGTCACAGGGGGCGCGTATGGCTACACCTTC. Amino acids: CAVTGGAYGYTF.

CDR3 nucleotide sequence: TGTGCCAGCAGCCCGGGACTAGCGGCCTACAATGAGCAGTTCTTC. This gives the protein CASSPGLAAYNEQFF. The chain is built from TRBV7-2 and TRBJ2-1; 11 bases are shared with TRBD2. The length of the CDR3 is 15 residues. Germline CDR1 is SGHTA and CDR2 is FQGNSA. J lost 2 bases, V lost 5 bases, and 2 bases had no gene match.

This chain joins TRBV5-4 and TRBJ2-3; TRBD2 is a possible D gene (5 bases). The CDR3 is 15 residues long. The V and J ends lost 5 bases and 0 bases respectively, with 13 bases between them. Germline lookup yields CDR1 SGHNT and CDR2 YYREEE (reference sequence). For the CDR3, the DNA is TGTGCCAGCAGTAGTCCAGGCGGGAGCACAGATACGCAGTATTTT. It is translated as CASSSPGGSTDTQYF.

V gene TRBV5-3 combines with J gene TRBJ2-3; perhaps TRBD2 as D (6 bases). TRBV5-3 counts as an open reading frame of uncertain function. The CDR3 has 18 amino acids. V shed 2 bases and J shed 4 bases, with 23 bases lying between them. The DNA for the CDR3 is TGTGCCAGAAGCTTTACTCTTAGCGGAAAGATGACACCAGATACGCAGTATTTT. Translating gives CARSFTLSGKMTPDTQYF.

V and J are TRBV5-4 and TRBJ2-3; 8 bases fit TRBD2. The CDR3 covers 16 residues. V dropped 4 bases and J dropped 1; count of bases not matched to a gene: 8. CDR1 and CDR2 (germline): SGHNT, YYREEE (reference sequence). The CDR3 spells CASSPRPSGRTDTQYF. DNA for the CDR3: TGTGCCAGCAGCCCAAGGCCTAGCGGGCGCACAGATACGCAGTATTTT.

V usage is TRBV28 and J usage is TRBJ1-1; D remains ambiguous. Per the germline V gene, CDR1 is MDHEN and CDR2 is SYDVKM. Trimming left V 7 bases short and J 7 bases short, with 13 bases between. The CDR3 extends over 12 amino acids. CDR3 residues: CASTPGWSEAFF. CDR3 sequence (DNA): TGTGCCAGCACTCCTGGATGGAGTGAAGCTTTCTTT. Full variable domain (remainder filled in from reference TRBV28 and TRBJ1-1): DVKVTQSSRYLVKRTGEKVFLECVQDMDHENMFWYRQDPGLGLRLIYFSYDVKMKEKGDIPEGYSVSREKKERFSLILESASTNQTSMYLCASTPGWSEAFFGQGTRLTVV.

This clone was counted only a few times. The chain joins TRBV10-1 to TRBJ1-4; 8 positions match TRBD1. CDR3 length equals 16 residues. Germline CDR1 WNHNN, CDR2 SYGVQD (reference sequence). J lost 0 bases, V lost 6 bases, and 6 bases had no gene match. The CDR3, as DNA: TGCGCCAGCAGGGACAGGGTAATTTCAACTAATGAAAAACTGTTTTTT. This codes for CASRDRVISTNEKLFF.

This clone was observed a handful of times. The same CDR3 also results from other DNA sequences found in this sample. The chain combines TRBV5-1 with TRBJ2-7; D may be TRBD1 (6 bases). This CDR3 spans 13 amino acids. Trimming cost V 0 bases and J 2 bases, with 6 bases left between them. CDR1 is SGHRS, CDR2 YFSETQ, per germline. CDR3 nucleotide sequence: TGCGCCAGCAGCTTGGACAGGGCCTACGAGCAGTACTTC. Translated: CASSLDRAYEQYF.

The rearrangement joins TRBV27 to TRBJ2-7, with D possibly being TRBD2 (6 bases). Trimming removed 7 bases from V and 5 bases from J, with 21 bases in between. The CDR3 covers 15 residues. In germline, CDR1 is MNHEY, CDR2 SMNVEV (reference sequence). The CDR3 DNA sequence: TGTGCCAGCAATAACCGGGACTCCTTGTACCACGAGCAGTACTTC. It is translated as CASNNRDSLYHEQYF.

The chain links TRBV18 to TRBJ2-7; D possibly corresponds to TRBD1 (6 bases). This CDR3 has 14 amino acids. Trimming stripped 3 bases from V and 2 bases from J, with 11 bases between. Germline lookup yields CDR1 KGHSH and CDR2 LQKENI. Written as DNA, the CDR3 is TGTGCCAGCTCACCCGGACAGACGACCTACGAGCAGTACTTC. This translates into CASSPGQTTYEQYF.

CDR3 amino acids: CATSRDFRLAGGADTQYF. CDR3 bases: TGTGCCACCAGCAGAGATTTTAGGCTAGCGGGAGGGGCAGATACGCAGTATTTT. This rearrangement joins TRBV15 to TRBJ2-3, with 12 bases that match TRBD2. Trimming took 0 bases from V and 4 from J; bases not matched to a gene: 8. Germline lookup yields CDR1 LNHNV and CDR2 YYDKDF (reference sequence). This CDR3 has 18 amino acids.

The gene calls are TRBV27 and TRBJ2-2; perhaps TRBD2 as D (6 bases). This CDR3 is built from 15 residues. Trimming left V 2 bases short and J 4 bases short, with 11 bases between. Per germline, CDR1 MNHEY and CDR2 SMNVEV (reference sequence). In nucleotides, the CDR3 is TGTGCCAGCAGTTTAAGCGGGCAACCCACCGGGGAGCTGTTTTTT. This sequence encodes CASSLSGQPTGELFF.

In this sample, this clone turned up a few times. The chain joins TRBV28 to TRBJ2-7, with D maybe TRBD2 (5 bases). V lost 4 bases, J lost 5 bases, and 18 bases lay in between. From germline, CDR1 is MDHEN and CDR2 SYDVKM. The CDR3 spans 15 residues. The chain's CDR3 is CASSYLLEGSNEQYF. The CDR3 DNA is TGTGCCAGCAGTTACCTCTTAGAGGGTTCCAACGAGCAGTACTTC.

This clone was counted once. The V gene is TRBV9, the J gene TRBJ2-2; TRBD2 agrees at 8 bases. The V gene end was trimmed by 0 bases and the J gene end by 5 bases; junction bases not matched to a gene: 6. Germline-derived CDR1 and CDR2 are SGDLS and YYNGEE. The length of the CDR3 is 16 residues. CDR3 protein: CASSVDPGGGTGELFF. CDR3 nucleotides: TGTGCCAGCAGCGTAGACCCGGGAGGGGGGACCGGGGAGCTGTTTTTT.

The chain joins TRBV27 to TRBJ2-1; the match to TRBD2 covers 8 bases. With 6 bases clipped from V and 0 bases from J, the junction kept 7 bases outside the gene matches. This CDR3 spans 16 amino acids. In germline, CDR1 is MNHEY, CDR2 SMNVEV (reference sequence). The CDR3 region is CASSSRGTSSYNEQFF. The CDR3 nucleotides are TGTGCCAGCAGCTCTAGGGGGACTAGCTCCTACAATGAGCAGTTCTTC.

The CDR3 coding sequence is TGTGCCAGCAGCTTAGTCGGGGGACTAGCGGGAGGACAAGATACGCAGTATTTT. As protein: CASSLVGGLAGGQDTQYF. The rearrangement uses TRBV7-2 and TRBJ2-3; the match to TRBD2 covers 15 bases. With V trimmed by 1 base and J by 5 bases, 7 bases remained unmatched. CDR1 and CDR2 (germline): SGHTA, FQGNSA. CDR3 size: 18 residues.

This clone was seen just once. V usage is TRBV7-2 and J usage is TRBJ2-6; D might be TRBD2 (5 bases). With 1 base removed from V and 2 bases from J, the gap between germline ends came to 9 bases. The CDR3 length is 16 residues. Looked up from germline, CDR1 is SGHTA and CDR2 is FQGNSA. In DNA, the CDR3 is TGTGCCAGCAGCTTAGTGGGAGCGGCTGGGGCCAACGTCCTGACTTTC. Residues: CASSLVGAAGANVLTF.

The chain uses TRBV20-1 and TRBJ2-7; 8 positions agree with TRBD1. CDR1 and CDR2 from the germline V gene are DFQATT and SNEGSKA (reference sequence). This CDR3 contains 11 residues. V was clipped by 6 bases and J by 5 bases; unmatched bases: 3. Here the CDR3 reads CSADRVHEQYF. In DNA, the CDR3 is TGCAGTGCGGACAGGGTCCACGAGCAGTACTTC.

The V and J genes are TRBV5-1 and TRBJ2-7; 9 bases fit TRBD2. The length of the CDR3 is 15 residues. Germline CDR1 and CDR2: SGHRS and YFSETQ. With V trimmed by 3 bases and J by 0 bases, 4 bases remained unmatched. CDR3 amino acids: CASSSLAGNSYEQYF. The CDR3 bases are TGCGCCAGCAGCTCACTAGCGGGTAACTCCTACGAGCAGTACTTC.

The chain combines TRBV30 with TRBJ2-2, with a tentative D call TRBD2 (6 bases). CDR3 length: 12 amino acids. Germline CDR1 reads GTSNPN; CDR2 reads SVGIG (reference sequence). DNA for the CDR3: TGTGCACATAGGAGCGGGCCCGGGGAGCTGTTTTTT. Translated, it gives CAHRSGPGELFF.

The rearrangement uses TRBV28 and TRBJ2-7, with 8 bases identical to TRBD1. This CDR3 spans 15 amino acids. After removal of 1 base from V and 4 bases from J, the junction contained 6 bases not matched to a gene. CDR1 is MDHEN and CDR2 is SYDVKM in the germline V gene. CDR3 coding DNA: TGTGCCAGCAGTTTATCGGGGACAGGACAATACGAGCAGTACTTC. Its protein product is CASSLSGTGQYEQYF.

J is TRBJ1-1 and V is TRBV7-8, with 8 bases matching TRBD1. This CDR3 is built from 14 residues. J lost 5 bases, V lost 4 bases, and 6 bases had no gene match. The germline V gene encodes CDR1 SGHVS and CDR2 FQNEAQ. The CDR3 reads CASSSSQGATEAFF. CDR3 nucleotide sequence: TGTGCCAGCAGCTCAAGCCAGGGGGCTACTGAAGCTTTCTTT.

The rearrangement uses TRBV4-2 and TRBJ1-4, with a tentative D call TRBD1 (6 bases). V was shortened by 0 bases and J by 6 bases, with 17 bases between the two germline ends. Per the germline V gene, CDR1 is LGHNA and CDR2 is YNFKEQ. The CDR3 sequence is 17 residues long. The CDR3 is CASSQDLGTGWDEKLFF. The CDR3 nucleotides read TGTGCCAGCAGCCAAGATCTTGGAACAGGGTGGGATGAAAAACTGTTTTTT.

This clone was detected once. This chain links TRBV28 with TRBJ2-7; 7 positions agree with TRBD2. Trimming cost V 2 bases and J 5 bases; bases outside gene matches: 6. CDR1 is MDHEN and CDR2 is SYDVKM in the germline V gene. This CDR3 is built from 14 residues. Here the CDR3 reads CASSLAGVVNEQYF. The CDR3 region has the DNA TGTGCCAGCAGTTTAGCGGGAGTAGTCAACGAGCAGTACTTC.

This chain uses TRBV5-1 with TRBJ2-7, with no clear D. From germline, CDR1 is SGHRS and CDR2 YFSETQ. Trimming removed 4 bases at V and 2 bases at J, with 19 bases between. CDR3 size: 16 residues. CDR3: CASSPFYSGGAYEQYF. The CDR3 coding sequence is TGCGCCAGCAGCCCCTTCTATTCTGGTGGAGCCTACGAGCAGTACTTC.

This rearrangement joins TRBV10-3 to TRBJ2-2; 12 positions match TRBD2. With V trimmed by 6 bases and J by 4 bases, 3 bases remained unmatched. The CDR3 runs to 15 residues. The germline V gene encodes CDR1 ENHRY and CDR2 SYGVKD. The CDR3 sequence is CAIRTSGSGTGELFF. The CDR3 nucleotides are TGTGCCATCAGGACTAGCGGGAGCGGCACCGGGGAGCTGTTTTTT.

This chain links TRBV28 with TRBJ2-7; TRBD2 matches at 11 bases. Losses at the gene ends were 2 bases for V and 0 bases for J; bases not matched to a gene: 6. The CDR3 totals 17 residues. Germline V lookup: CDR1 MDHEN, CDR2 SYDVKM. The CDR3 DNA is TGTGCCAGCAGTTTACGTCCTAGCGGGAGGAGCTCCTACGAGCAGTACTTC. Translation gives CASSLRPSGRSSYEQYF.

The chain employs TRBV18 and TRBJ2-1; perhaps TRBD2 as D (6 bases). Trimming shortened V by 6 bases and J by 0 bases, and 15 bases separated the two germline ends. The CDR3 runs 16 residues. Germline loops: CDR1 KGHSH, CDR2 LQKENI. In DNA, the CDR3 is TGTGCCAGCTCGCCCCTAGGTAGCGGCTCCTACAATGAGCAGTTCTTC. This translates into CASSPLGSGSYNEQFF.